The entry below gives a single T cell receptor beta chain sequence along with its context. This record belongs to a study of shared T cell receptors in the human thymus. The CDR3 contains 17 residues. Only in-frame clones appear in the TCRdb table, and some are missing; sequencing was by immunoSEQ multiplex PCR. Of roughly 710,000 clones listed, approximately 85% are singletons. The same specimen was also included in a second study, on human thymus T cells.

Sequencing used thymocytes. J is TRBJ2-7 and V is TRBV21-1; the table's D call of TRBD1 was not tested on the DNA. TRBV21-1 is listed as a pseudogene. This receptor was obtained from a girl under three years old with a congenital heart defect. CDR3 amino acids: CASSKITGTGGSYEQYF. CDR3 nucleotides: TGTGCCAGCAGCAAAATTACCGGGACAGGGGGGAGTTACGAGCAGTACTTC.